The clone carrying this T cell receptor beta chain was observed at least ten times. Its matching antigen is unknown. The data are from a study of T cells after yellow fever vaccination. Study-wide results and caveats: The secondary response was weaker, and its peak arrived faster, on day 5 versus 15.

In TCRdb, the 5' RACE reads were re-called with MiXCR into one record per CDR3 protein. The profile shows about 630,000 distinct CDR3 sequences, 9% to 15% of them singletons. V was pared by 3 bases and J by 5 bases, with 7 bases of the junction left unmatched. The CDR3 covers 16 residues. The chain carries TRBV12-3 or TRBV12-4 and TRBJ2-2, with 9 bases matching TRBD2. The TCR originated in a young man who received the YFV17D yellow fever vaccine. The sample in question was PBMCs, obtained on the day of the yellow fever booster vaccination. CDR3 sequence: CASSFVAGAGTGELFF. Here the CDR3 DNA reads TGTGCCAGCAGTTTTGTAGCGGGAGCGGGAACCGGGGAGCTGTTTTTT.